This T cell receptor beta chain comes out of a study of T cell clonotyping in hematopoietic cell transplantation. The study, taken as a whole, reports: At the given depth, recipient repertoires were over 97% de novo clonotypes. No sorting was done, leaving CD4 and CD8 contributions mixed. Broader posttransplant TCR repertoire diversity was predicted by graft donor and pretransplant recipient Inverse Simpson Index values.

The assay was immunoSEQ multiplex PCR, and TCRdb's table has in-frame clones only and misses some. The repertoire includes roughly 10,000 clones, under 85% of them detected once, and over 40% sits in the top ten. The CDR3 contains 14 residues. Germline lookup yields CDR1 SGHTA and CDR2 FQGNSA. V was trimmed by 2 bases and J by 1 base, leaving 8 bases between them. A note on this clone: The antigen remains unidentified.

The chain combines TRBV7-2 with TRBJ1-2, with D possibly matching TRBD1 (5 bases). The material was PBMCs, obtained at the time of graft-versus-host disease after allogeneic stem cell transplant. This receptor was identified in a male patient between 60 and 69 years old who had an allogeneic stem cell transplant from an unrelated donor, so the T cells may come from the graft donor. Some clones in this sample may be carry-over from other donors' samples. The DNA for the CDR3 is TGTGCCAGCAGCTTACGGGGGTTTAACTATGGCTACACCTTC. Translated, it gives CASSLRGFNYGYTF. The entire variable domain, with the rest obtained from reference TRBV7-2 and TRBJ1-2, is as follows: GAGVSQSPSNKVTEKGKDVELRCDPISGHTALYWYRQSLGQGLEFLIYFQGNSAPDKSGLPSDRFSAERTGGSVSTLTIQRTQQEDSAVYLCASSLRGFNYGYTFGSGTRLTVV.